This passage covers 23 T cell receptor beta chains from one sample sequenced in a study of blood T cells in healthy people across ages. A J-beta primer mix and a sample-barcoded 5' primer were used in a second PCR of roughly 6 to 12 cycles. TCRdb ran MiXCR on the 5' RACE reads and lists one entry per CDR3 protein. The sample consists of 1,800,000 or so distinct CDR3 sequences, 39% of them appearing once. Sequencing used blood. These TCRs come from a human donor in good health.

This clonotype has just a few counts. The rearrangement joins TRBV10-3 to TRBJ2-7; 9 bases map to TRBD1. This CDR3 has 15 amino acids. Per the germline V gene, CDR1 is ENHRY and CDR2 is SYGVKD. With V trimmed by 3 bases and J by 2 bases, 5 bases remained unmatched. The CDR3 DNA sequence: TGTGCCATCAGTGATGGGACAGGGATAACCTACGAGCAGTACTTC. Translation gives CAISDGTGITYEQYF.

A single count supports this clonotype. The chain combines TRBV7-9 with TRBJ2-7; D is ambiguous. CDR3 length: 14 amino acids. The germline V gene has CDR1 SEHNR and CDR2 FQNEAQ (reference sequence). Trimming cost V 7 bases and J 0 bases, with 13 bases left between them. DNA for the CDR3: TGTGCCAGCACCCCGGTGGCTCGCTCCTACGAGCAGTACTTC. This gives the protein CASTPVARSYEQYF.

The chain links TRBV6-1 to TRBJ2-1; 7 positions match TRBD1. V dropped 5 bases and J dropped 7; count of bases not matched to a gene: 20. The CDR3 is 18 amino acids. The germline CDR1 and CDR2 sequences are MNHNS and SASEGT. In DNA, the CDR3 is TGTGCCAGCAGTCGTCTCCGAGGTGGAGCAGGGGGAAGGAATGAGCAGTTCTTC. It specifies CASSRLRGGAGGRNEQFF.

The chain uses TRBV4-1 and TRBJ1-1; TRBD1 might be the D (6 bases). The germline CDR1 and CDR2 sequences are MGHRA and YSYEKL. The CDR3 has 17 amino acids. V lost 2 bases, J lost 2 bases, and 18 bases lay in between. The CDR3 here is CASSQLGSVRGNTEAFF. The CDR3 nucleotides read TGCGCCAGCAGCCAACTCGGTAGCGTCAGGGGTAACACTGAAGCTTTCTTT.

The V gene is TRBV7-3, the J gene TRBJ2-7; 7 bases match TRBD1. V dropped 9 bases and J dropped 6; count of bases not matched to a gene: 11. The CDR3 loop spans 13 amino acids. Germline CDR1 reads SGHTA; CDR2 reads FQGTGA. Here the CDR3 DNA reads TGTGCCAGTAGCCGGGCGAAGGGGGCCGAGCAGTACTTC. Its protein product is CASSRAKGAEQYF.

This chain uses TRBV5-1 with TRBJ1-4, with unresolved D. The CDR3 runs 14 residues. Trimming removed 3 bases at V and 7 bases at J, with 13 bases between. Germline assignment: CDR1 SGHRS and CDR2 YFSETQ. The CDR3 reads CASSSGRRGEKLFF. The CDR3 bases are TGCGCCAGCAGCTCCGGCCGCCGGGGTGAAAAACTGTTTTTT.

This chain uses TRBV20-1 with TRBJ2-7; 12 positions agree with TRBD2. From germline, CDR1 is DFQATT and CDR2 SNEGSKA (reference sequence). This CDR3 is 14 amino acids long. The V and J ends lost 5 bases and 4 bases, in that order; junction bases with no gene match: 6. In DNA form, the CDR3 reads TGCAGTGCTTGGACTAGCGGGGTCTTATACGAGCAGTACTTC. Translated: CSAWTSGVLYEQYF.

This chain connects TRBV7-2 to TRBJ2-7; D remains ambiguous. CDR3 length: 13 residues. V lost 4 bases and J lost 6, with 13 bases in between. The germline CDR1 and CDR2 sequences are SGHTA and FQGNSA. CDR3 nucleotides: TGTGCCAGCAGCTCCGCACGCAGGAGCGAGCAGTACTTC. It codes for CASSSARRSEQYF.

V gene TRBV28 combines with J gene TRBJ1-2; possibly TRBD1 for D (5 bases). Germline V CDR1 and CDR2: MDHEN, SYDVKM. This CDR3 contains 15 residues. In nucleotides, the CDR3 is TGTGCGACAATAATCGACCCCGGGGCGCCTAATGGCTACACCTTC. Translation: CATIIDPGAPNGYTF.

A few counts support this clonotype. The chain is built from TRBV10-3 and TRBJ2-7; 9 bases are a match to TRBD1. The length of the CDR3 is 13 residues. In germline, CDR1 is ENHRY, CDR2 SYGVKD. The junction had 8 bases not matched to a gene; V was cut back by 8 bases and J by 6 bases. Here the CDR3 reads CAIGDRVVGEQYF. The CDR3 coding sequence is TGTGCCATCGGGGACAGGGTTGTGGGCGAGCAGTACTTC.

The chain combines TRBV29-1 with TRBJ2-1; 8 nucleotides align to TRBD1. V lost 2 bases and J lost 6; bases outside the gene matches: 9. The CDR3 is 15 residues long. Germline lookup yields CDR1 SQVTM and CDR2 ANQGSEA. This chain's CDR3 is CSVESPGQAPNEQFF. CDR3 nucleotides: TGCAGCGTTGAATCCCCGGGACAGGCCCCCAATGAGCAGTTCTTC.

This clonotype was seen a handful of times. CDR3 amino acids: CATIQGAVSYEQYF. CDR3 DNA: TGTGCCACCATACAGGGGGCCGTCTCCTACGAGCAGTACTTC. This sequence joins TRBV10-3 and TRBJ2-7, with TRBD1 matching 9 bases. Trimming removed 10 bases from V and 0 bases from J; junction bases left unmatched: 7. Germline V gene lookup returns CDR1 ENHRY and CDR2 SYGVKD. This CDR3 spans 14 amino acids.

This clonotype was seen more than once but under ten times. The chain links TRBV5-1 to TRBJ2-7, with unresolved D. CDR1 and CDR2 from the germline V gene are SGHRS and YFSETQ. This CDR3 region has 16 residues. V was pared by 1 base and J by 0 bases, with 14 bases between. The CDR3 DNA follows: TGCGCCAGCAGCTTGTTCGCCGCAGGAACCTCCTACGAGCAGTACTTC. This codes for CASSLFAAGTSYEQYF.

The chain links TRBV18 to TRBJ2-2, with no clear D. Germline V lookup: CDR1 KGHSH, CDR2 LQKENI. The CDR3 runs 14 residues. V was pared by 6 bases and J by 0 bases, with 8 bases between. As DNA, the CDR3 is TGTGCCAGCTCTGCCGCTACGAACACCGGGGAGCTGTTTTTT. This codes for CASSAATNTGELFF.

The table lists this clonotype with a few counts. V gene TRBV27 combines with J gene TRBJ2-7, with D uncertain. The V end lost 0 bases, the J end lost 3 bases, and 9 bases lay between the germline ends. The CDR3 loop spans 14 amino acids. The germline gives CDR1 MNHEY, CDR2 SMNVEV (reference sequence). The CDR3: CASSLSARIYEQYF. CDR3 bases: TGTGCCAGCAGTTTATCAGCCCGGATCTACGAGCAGTACTTC.

The chain recombines TRBV20-1 with TRBJ1-1, with 7 bases matching TRBD1. Trimming took 5 bases from V and 5 from J; bases not matched to a gene: 17. This CDR3 has 16 residues. Germline-derived CDR1 and CDR2 are DFQATT and SNEGSKA (reference sequence). The CDR3 coding sequence is TGCAGTGCTGCGCGTTATGACAGGGCGACCAGAACTGAAGCTTTCTTT. Residues: CSAARYDRATRTEAFF.

This clonotype was counted a few times. This chain uses TRBV12-3 or TRBV12-4 with TRBJ1-5; D gene ambiguous. The CDR3 length is 16 residues. V was clipped by 4 bases and J by 1 base, with 14 bases between them. The CDR3 reads CASSWDGVSSNQPQHF. CDR3 bases: TGTGCCAGCAGTTGGGATGGGGTTTCGAGCAATCAGCCCCAGCATTTT.

This clonotype came up a few times. The V call is TRBV7-2, the J call TRBJ2-1; D is ambiguous. The V gene's germline CDR1 is SGHTA and CDR2 FQGNSA. This CDR3 is built from 14 residues. Trimming took off 7 bases at V and 6 bases at J, with 16 bases between the two ends. Here the CDR3 DNA reads TGTGCCAGCATTTGGTCTAGTCAAGTCAATGAGCAGTTCTTC. Translation: CASIWSSQVNEQFF.

This clonotype has more than one count but fewer than ten. The chain uses TRBV29-1 and TRBJ2-7, with a possible D match to TRBD1 (7 bases). Germline CDR1 SQVTM, CDR2 ANQGSEA. Trimming pared 3 bases from V and 4 bases from J, leaving 10 bases between. The CDR3 runs to 12 residues. CDR3: CSVEAGGYEQYF. The CDR3 coding sequence is TGCAGCGTTGAGGCAGGGGGGTACGAGCAGTACTTC.

This chain links TRBV12-3 or TRBV12-4 with TRBJ2-7, with D tentatively TRBD1 or TRBD2 (6 bases each). V lost 6 bases and J lost 3, with 15 bases in between. The CDR3 spans 14 residues. CDR3 bases: TGTGCCAGCAGCCCCCGGGGGCCGAACTACGAGCAGTACTTC. Translation gives CASSPRGPNYEQYF.

In its sample, this clonotype was seen a few times. The gene calls are TRBV29-1 and TRBJ1-1; D unclear. Germline loops: CDR1 SQVTM, CDR2 ANQGSEA. The CDR3 totals 13 residues. V lost 0 bases and J lost 4, with 9 bases in between. Here the CDR3 reads CSVEDRECTEAFF. As DNA, the CDR3 is TGCAGCGTTGAAGATCGGGAGTGCACTGAAGCTTTCTTT.

A few counts support this clonotype. The chain uses TRBV27 and TRBJ2-7; weak D call: TRBD1 (5 bases). V was pared by 5 bases and J by 5 bases, with 13 bases between. This CDR3 contains 13 residues. Per germline, CDR1 MNHEY and CDR2 SMNVEV (reference sequence). CDR3 sequence reads: CASSRFDSNEQYF. DNA of the CDR3: TGTGCCAGCAGTCGATTCGACAGTAACGAGCAGTACTTC.

V usage is TRBV5-1 and J usage is TRBJ1-1; D is perhaps TRBD1 (5 bases). CDR3 length equals 14 residues. V was shortened by 4 bases and J by 3 bases, with 13 bases between the two germline ends. The germline V gene has CDR1 SGHRS and CDR2 YFSETQ. This CDR3 is CASSPQGDHTEAFF. The CDR3 nucleotides are TGCGCCAGCAGCCCGCAGGGCGATCACACTGAAGCTTTCTTT.